One and the same sample provided the 10 T cell receptor beta chains below, sequenced in a study of early T cells in non-severe SARS-CoV-2 infection. MiXCR, applied by TCRdb to the 5' RACE reads, yields one record per CDR3 protein. The sample lists some 32,000 distinct CDR3 sequences, 6% to 7% occurring once. The sample comprised whole blood. The source is an adult who was a healthcare worker with PCR-confirmed SARS-CoV-2 infection or an uninfected control (not recorded which).

This clonotype has just a few counts. The rearrangement joins TRBV7-2 to TRBJ2-1, with 10 bases aligning to TRBD2. J was trimmed by 4 bases and V by 5 bases; bases with no gene match: 5. Germline V gene data show CDR1 as SGHTA and CDR2 as FQGNSA. The CDR3 has 15 amino acids. CDR3 protein: CASSPTSGAYNEQFF. The CDR3 DNA sequence: TGTGCCAGCAGCCCAACTAGCGGGGCGTACAATGAGCAGTTCTTC.

This clonotype was counted many times. One end of the junction varies from germline; a read error may be responsible. The chain is built from TRBV7-7 and TRBJ2-5; TRBD1 is a possible D gene (5 bases). The CDR3 has 13 residues. The germline V gene has CDR1 SSHAT and CDR2 FNYEAQ (reference sequence). The CDR3 sequence is CASSPQGTETQYF. The CDR3 nucleotides are TGTGCTAGCAGCCCTCAGGGAACAGAGACCCAGTACTTC.

The chain carries TRBV7-3 and TRBJ1-5; no clear D. This CDR3 contains 13 residues. Trimming stripped 0 bases from V and 6 bases from J, with 6 bases between. Germline CDR1 reads SGHTA; CDR2 reads FQGTGA. CDR3 residues: CASSLTGGQPQHF. The CDR3 DNA follows: TGTGCCAGCAGCTTAACTGGCGGTCAGCCCCAGCATTTT.

This clonotype was seen ten or more times. The J gene is TRBJ1-2, the V gene TRBV7-9; TRBD1 might be the D (6 bases). This CDR3 is built from 15 residues. CDR1 is SEHNR, CDR2 FQNEAQ, per germline (reference sequence). The ends were cut back, 0 bases at V and 1 base at J, with 9 bases in the middle. DNA for the CDR3: TGTGCCAGCAGCTTAGCCTCAGGGGTTAACTATGGCTACACCTTC. It is translated as CASSLASGVNYGYTF.

This clonotype was found a few times. The chain is built from TRBV6-1 and TRBJ2-1; possible D gene TRBD2, 6 bases. Trimming removed 2 bases from V and 0 bases from J, with 14 bases in between. The CDR3 is 17 amino acids. Per germline, CDR1 MNHNS and CDR2 SASEGT. CDR3 protein: CASSEQGSGGSYNEQFF. CDR3 coding DNA: TGTGCCAGCAGTGAACAAGGTTCCGGGGGCTCCTACAATGAGCAGTTCTTC.

This clonotype was picked up many times. This chain connects TRBV20-1 to TRBJ1-1; maybe TRBD1 (5 bases). CDR1 DFQATT and CDR2 SNEGSKA come from the germline V gene (reference sequence). V was shortened by 6 bases and J by 0 bases, with 11 bases between the two germline ends. The CDR3 contains 13 residues. CDR3 in amino acids: CSAMGRLNTEAFF. The CDR3 nucleotides are TGCAGTGCGATGGGACGCCTGAACACTGAAGCTTTCTTT.

The sample holds a few counts of this clonotype. The rearrangement joins TRBV7-6 to TRBJ2-1; 12 nucleotides line up with TRBD2. J gave up 10 bases and V 3 bases, and 4 bases lay outside the gene matches. Germline values: CDR1 SGHVS, CDR2 FNYEAQ. This CDR3 contains 14 residues. This chain's CDR3 is CASSFTSGRTEQFF. In DNA form, the CDR3 reads TGTGCCAGCAGCTTTACTAGCGGGAGGACGGAGCAGTTCTTC.

This clonotype was detected many times. The chain carries TRBV24-1 and TRBJ1-5, with TRBD1 matching 8 bases. The germline CDR1 and CDR2 sequences are KGHDR and SFDVKD. The CDR3 extends over 15 amino acids. V shed 8 bases, J shed 2 bases, and the junction held 7 bases outside the gene matches. As DNA, the CDR3 is TGTGCCACCAATGCAGGGGGCGCGGGCAATCAGCCCCAGCATTTT. This gives the protein CATNAGGAGNQPQHF.

This clonotype was counted ten times or more. J is TRBJ2-5 and V is TRBV20-1; maybe TRBD1 (5 bases). The V gene's germline CDR1 is DFQATT and CDR2 SNEGSKA (reference sequence). Trimming left V 6 bases short and J 2 bases short, with 22 bases between. This CDR3 is 16 amino acids long. As DNA, the CDR3 is TGCAGTGCGACAGACGGCCTAGGGGTCTTTCAAGAGACCCAGTACTTC. Its protein product is CSATDGLGVFQETQYF.

The gene calls are TRBV19 and TRBJ2-1; 7 bases fit TRBD1. Germline-derived CDR1 and CDR2 are LNHDA and SQIVND (reference sequence). V lost 3 bases to trimming and J lost 4 bases; unmatched junction nucleotides: 9. CDR3 length: 16 residues. The CDR3 loop is CASSIGATGKYNEQFF. CDR3 nucleotide sequence: TGTGCCAGTAGTATCGGGGCGACAGGGAAATACAATGAGCAGTTCTTC.